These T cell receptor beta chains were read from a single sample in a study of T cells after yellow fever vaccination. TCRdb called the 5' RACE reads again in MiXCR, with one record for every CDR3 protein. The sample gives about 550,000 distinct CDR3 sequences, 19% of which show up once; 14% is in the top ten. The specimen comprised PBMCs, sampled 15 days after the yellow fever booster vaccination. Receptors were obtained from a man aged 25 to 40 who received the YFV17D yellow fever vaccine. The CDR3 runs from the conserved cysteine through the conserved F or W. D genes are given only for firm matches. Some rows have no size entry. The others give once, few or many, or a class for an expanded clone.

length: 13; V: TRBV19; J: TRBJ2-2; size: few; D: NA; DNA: TGTGCCAGTAGTATTGATGTACCCGGGGAGCTGTTTTTT; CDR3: CASSIDVPGELFF
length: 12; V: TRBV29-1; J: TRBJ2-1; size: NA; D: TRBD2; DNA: TGCAGCGGGATTTCTAGCGGCAATGAGCAGTTCTTC; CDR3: CSGISSGNEQFF
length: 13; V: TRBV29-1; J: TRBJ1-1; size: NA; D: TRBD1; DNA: TGCAGCGGCCGAGGGACAGGGAGGACTGAAGCTTTCTTT; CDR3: CSGRGTGRTEAFF
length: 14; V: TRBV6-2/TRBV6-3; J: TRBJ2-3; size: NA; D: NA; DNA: TGTGCCAGCAGCCTGACGGGTGCACTTGGTACGCAGTATTTT; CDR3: CASSLTGALGTQYF
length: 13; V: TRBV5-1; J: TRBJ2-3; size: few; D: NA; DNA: TGCGCCAGCAGTACAGGGATCACAGATACGCAGTATTTT; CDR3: CASSTGITDTQYF
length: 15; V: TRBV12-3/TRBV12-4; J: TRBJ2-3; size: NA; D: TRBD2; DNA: TGTGCCAGCAGTCACCTAGCGGGAGGGACAGATACGCAGTATTTT; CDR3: CASSHLAGGTDTQYF
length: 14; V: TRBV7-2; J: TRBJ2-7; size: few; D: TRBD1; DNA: TGTGCCAGCAGCTCCCGGGACAGGGTAGAAGAGCAGTACTTC; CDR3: CASSSRDRVEEQYF
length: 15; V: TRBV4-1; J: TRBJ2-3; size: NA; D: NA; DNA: TGCGCCAGCAGCCAAGATTTTTGGGGCACAGATACGCAGTATTTT; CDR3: CASSQDFWGTDTQYF
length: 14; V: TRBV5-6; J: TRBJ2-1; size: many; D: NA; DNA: TGTGCCAGCAGCTCGGACTCCCCGGGGAATGAGCAGTTCTTC; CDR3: CASSSDSPGNEQFF
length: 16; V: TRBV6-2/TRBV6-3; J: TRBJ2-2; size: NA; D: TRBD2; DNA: TGTGCCAGCAATCGTCTAGCGGGGGCGAACACCGGGGAGCTGTTTTTT; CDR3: CASNRLAGANTGELFF
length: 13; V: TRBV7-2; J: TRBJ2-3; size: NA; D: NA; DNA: TGTGCCAGCGACCGGGACCTGACAGATACGCAGTATTTT; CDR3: CASDRDLTDTQYF
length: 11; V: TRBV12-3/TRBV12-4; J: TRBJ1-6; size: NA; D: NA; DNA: TGTGCCAGCAGTTTCCGATCACCCCTCCACTTT; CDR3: CASSFRSPLHF
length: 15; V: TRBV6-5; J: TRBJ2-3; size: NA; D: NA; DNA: TGTGCCAGCAGTTACTCGAGGGCAGACACAGATACGCAGTATTTT; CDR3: CASSYSRADTDTQYF
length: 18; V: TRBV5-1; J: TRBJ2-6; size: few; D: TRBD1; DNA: TGCGCCAGCAGCCCCGACAGGGGATATAGTTCTGGGGCCAACGTCCTGACTTTC; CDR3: CASSPDRGYSSGANVLTF
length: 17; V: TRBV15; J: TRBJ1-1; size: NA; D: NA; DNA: TGTGCCACCAGCAGAGATGTAATAGGACAGCAGAACACTGAAGCTTTCTTT; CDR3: CATSRDVIGQQNTEAFF
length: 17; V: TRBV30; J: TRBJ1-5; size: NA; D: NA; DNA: TGTGCCTGGAGCGCCGCCAGACACCCCAATAGCAATCAGCCCCAGCATTTT; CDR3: CAWSAARHPNSNQPQHF
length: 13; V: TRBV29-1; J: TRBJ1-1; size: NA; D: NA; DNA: TGCAGCGTTGAAGATCGTCATAACACTGAAGCTTTCTTT; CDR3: CSVEDRHNTEAFF
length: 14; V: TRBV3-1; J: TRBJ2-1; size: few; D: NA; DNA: TGTGCCAGCAGCCGAGGTTCAGGGATCAATGAGCAGTTCTTC; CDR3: CASSRGSGINEQFF
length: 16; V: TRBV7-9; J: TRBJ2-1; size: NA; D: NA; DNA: TGTGCCAGCAGCTTAGGAGACAGCTACGGAAACAATGAGCAGTTCTTC; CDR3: CASSLGDSYGNNEQFF
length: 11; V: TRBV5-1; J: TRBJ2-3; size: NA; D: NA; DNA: TGCGCCAGCAAACTAGCAGATACGCAGTATTTT; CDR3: CASKLADTQYF
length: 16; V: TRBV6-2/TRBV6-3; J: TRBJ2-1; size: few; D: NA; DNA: TGTGCCAGCAGTTACCCCCGAGGGATACGAGGAAATGAGCAGTTCTTC; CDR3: CASSYPRGIRGNEQFF
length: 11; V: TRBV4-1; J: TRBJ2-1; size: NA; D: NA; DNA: TGCGCCAGCAGCCAAGCCCATGAGCAGTTCTTC; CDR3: CASSQAHEQFF
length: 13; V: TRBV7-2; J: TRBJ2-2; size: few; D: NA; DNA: TGTGCCAGCAGCTCACCCTGGACCGGGGAGCTGTTTTTT; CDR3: CASSSPWTGELFF
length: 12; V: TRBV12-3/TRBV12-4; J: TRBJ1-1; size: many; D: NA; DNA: TGTGCCAGCACCTTTCCTCTTGGTGAAGCTTTCTTT; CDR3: CASTFPLGEAFF
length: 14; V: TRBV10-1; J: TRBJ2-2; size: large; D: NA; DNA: TGCGCCAGTCAGGCGGGTGGGGTCACCGGGGAGCTGTTTTTT; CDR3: CASQAGGVTGELFF
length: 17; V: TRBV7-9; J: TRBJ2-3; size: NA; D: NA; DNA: TGTGCCAGCACCCAAAGGGCCAGCGGAGCTAGCACAGATACGCAGTATTTT; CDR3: CASTQRASGASTDTQYF
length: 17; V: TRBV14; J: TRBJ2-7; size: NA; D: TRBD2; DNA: TGTGCCAGCAGCCACAAAACGGGGGGTCAGGGACGCGGCGAGCAGTACTTC; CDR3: CASSHKTGGQGRGEQYF
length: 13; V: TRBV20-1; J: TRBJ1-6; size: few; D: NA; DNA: TGCAGTGCTAACCAGGGGATATATTCACCCCTCCACTTT; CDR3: CSANQGIYSPLHF
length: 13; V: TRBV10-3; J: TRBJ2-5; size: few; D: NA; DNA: TGTGCCACCACCGGACCCCGGCAAGAGACCCAGTACTTC; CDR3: CATTGPRQETQYF
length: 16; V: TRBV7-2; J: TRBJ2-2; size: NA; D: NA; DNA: TGTGCCAGCACCAATCGAAGGAGGGAAAACACCGGGGAGCTGTTTTTT; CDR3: CASTNRRRENTGELFF
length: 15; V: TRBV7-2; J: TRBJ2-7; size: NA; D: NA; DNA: TGTGCCAGCAGCTCGAGGGGGGTATCGTACTACGAGCAGTACTTC; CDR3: CASSSRGVSYYEQYF
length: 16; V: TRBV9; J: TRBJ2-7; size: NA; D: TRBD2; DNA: TGTGCCAGCAGCGTAGCTGGGACTAGCGGGAGAGGCGAGCAGTACTTC; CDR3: CASSVAGTSGRGEQYF
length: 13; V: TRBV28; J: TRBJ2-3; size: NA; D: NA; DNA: TGTGCCAGCAGTTTCGACTGGCGAGATACGCAGTATTTT; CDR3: CASSFDWRDTQYF
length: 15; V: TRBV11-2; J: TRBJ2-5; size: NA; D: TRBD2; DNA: TGTGCCAGCAGCCTTGGACTAGCGGTACAAGAGACCCAGTACTTC; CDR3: CASSLGLAVQETQYF
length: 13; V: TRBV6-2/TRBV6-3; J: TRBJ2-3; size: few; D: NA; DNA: TGTGCCAGCAGTTACGTCGTAACAGATACGCAGTATTTT; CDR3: CASSYVVTDTQYF
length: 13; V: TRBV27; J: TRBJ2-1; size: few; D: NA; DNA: TGTGCCAGCAGTTCCGCAATAGCATGGGAGCAGTTCTTC; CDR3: CASSSAIAWEQFF
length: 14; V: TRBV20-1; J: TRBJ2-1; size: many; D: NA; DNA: TGCAGTGCTAGGGGTGGGGGCGAGGTAAATGAGCAGTTCTTC; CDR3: CSARGGGEVNEQFF
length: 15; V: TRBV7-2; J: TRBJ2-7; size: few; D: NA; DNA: TGTGCCAGCAGCTTAGCGGGGGACCGCGCGTACGAGCAGTACTTC; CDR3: CASSLAGDRAYEQYF
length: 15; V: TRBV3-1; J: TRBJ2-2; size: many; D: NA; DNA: TGTGCCAGCAGCCAAGGGCCAGGGGCTATCGGGGAGCTGTTTTTT; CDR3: CASSQGPGAIGELFF
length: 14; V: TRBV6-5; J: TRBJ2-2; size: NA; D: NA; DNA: TGTGCCAGCAGTTACACTAGCTCTCGGGCGGAGCTGTTTTTT; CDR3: CASSYTSSRAELFF
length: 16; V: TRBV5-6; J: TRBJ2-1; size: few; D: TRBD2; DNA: TGTGCCAGCAGCTTGGGTCTGTCGGGAGGATACAATGAGCAGTTCTTC; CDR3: CASSLGLSGGYNEQFF
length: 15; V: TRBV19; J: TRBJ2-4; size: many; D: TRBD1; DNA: TGTGCCAGTAGTTTCGGACAGGGGGCCTTAGGCATTCAGTACTTC; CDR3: CASSFGQGALGIQYF
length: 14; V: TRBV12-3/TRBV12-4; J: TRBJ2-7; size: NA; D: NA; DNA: TGTGCCAGCAGTTCGGGACGGCGAACCTACGAGCAGTACTTC; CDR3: CASSSGRRTYEQYF
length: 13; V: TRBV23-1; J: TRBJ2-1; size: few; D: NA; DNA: TGCGCCAGCAGTCAAATGGGGGGCGCATATAAGTTCTTC; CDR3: CASSQMGGAYKFF
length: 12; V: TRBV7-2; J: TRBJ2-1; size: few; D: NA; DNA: TGTGCCAGCAGCGCCGCTGACAGGAGGGAGTTCTTC; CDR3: CASSAADRREFF
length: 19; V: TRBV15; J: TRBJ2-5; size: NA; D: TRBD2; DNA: TGTGCCACCAGCAGAGGACCGCCCCGGACTAGCGGGATTGTAAAGACCCAGTACTTC; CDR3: CATSRGPPRTSGIVKTQYF
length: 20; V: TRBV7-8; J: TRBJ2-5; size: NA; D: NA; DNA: TGTGCCAGCAGCTTCCTAACAGGGTTATCTTTTTCGGAGCGGAAAGAGACCCAGTACTTC; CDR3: CASSFLTGLSFSERKETQYF
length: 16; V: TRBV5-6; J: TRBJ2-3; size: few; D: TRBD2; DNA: TGTGCCAGCAGTCATCCGACTAGCGGGACCCGTGATACGCAGTATTTT; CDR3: CASSHPTSGTRDTQYF
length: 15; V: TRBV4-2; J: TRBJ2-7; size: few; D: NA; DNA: TGTGCCAGCAGCCAAGACATACAGGTTATCTACGAGCAGTACTTC; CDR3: CASSQDIQVIYEQYF
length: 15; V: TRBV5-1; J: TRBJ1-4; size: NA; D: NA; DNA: TGCGCCAGCAGCTACAGGACTTCAACTAATGAAAAACTGTTTTTT; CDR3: CASSYRTSTNEKLFF
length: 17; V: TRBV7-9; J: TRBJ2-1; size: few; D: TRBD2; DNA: TGTGCCAGCAGCTCCATTAGGGGGACTAGCATGTACAATGAGCAGTTCTTC; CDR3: CASSSIRGTSMYNEQFF
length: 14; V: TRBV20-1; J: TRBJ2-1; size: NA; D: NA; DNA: TGCAGTGCTCCCGGGCTGGCAAGGGGGAATGAGCAGTTCTTC; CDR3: CSAPGLARGNEQFF
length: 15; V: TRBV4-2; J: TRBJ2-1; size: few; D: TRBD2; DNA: TGTGCCAGCAGGGAAACTAGCGGGAGAACGGGTGAGCAGTTCTTC; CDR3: CASRETSGRTGEQFF
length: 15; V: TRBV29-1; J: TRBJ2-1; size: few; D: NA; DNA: TGCAGCGTTGAAGATTCGGTCACTGCCTACAATGAGCAGTTCTTC; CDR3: CSVEDSVTAYNEQFF
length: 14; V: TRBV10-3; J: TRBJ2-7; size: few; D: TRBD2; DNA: TGTGCCATCAGTGATGGACTAGCCAACTACGAGCAGTACTTC; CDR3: CAISDGLANYEQYF
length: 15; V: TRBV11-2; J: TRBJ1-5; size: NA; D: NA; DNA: TGTGCCAGCAGCTTAGATACGGGGGGGAACCAGCCCCAGCATTTT; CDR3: CASSLDTGGNQPQHF
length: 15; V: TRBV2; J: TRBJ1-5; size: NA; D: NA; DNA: TGTGCCAGCAGTGAATCCGGACAGAGCGATCAGCCCCAGCATTTT; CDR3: CASSESGQSDQPQHF
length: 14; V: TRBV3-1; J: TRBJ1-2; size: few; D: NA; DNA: TGTGCCAGCAGCCAAGCTGCACCTTCAGGTGGCTACACCTTC; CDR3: CASSQAAPSGGYTF
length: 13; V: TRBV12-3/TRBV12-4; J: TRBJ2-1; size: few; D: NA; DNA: TGTGCCAGCAGTTTGGTCCGGAACAATGAGCAGTTCTTC; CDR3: CASSLVRNNEQFF
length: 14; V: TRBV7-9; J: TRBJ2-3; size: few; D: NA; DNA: TGTGCCAGCAGCTCCGGCTATAGCACAGATACGCAGTATTTT; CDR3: CASSSGYSTDTQYF